This T cell receptor (beta chain) was recorded in a study of cytomegalovirus exposure and HLA in healthy donors. Findings of the study overall: TCR beta chains numbering more than 150 were designated cytomegalovirus-associated.

Worth noting for this clone: The antigen remains undetermined.

The CDR3 is 14 residues long. Per germline, CDR1 SGHVS and CDR2 FQNEAQ. Trimming removed 7 bases at V and 0 bases at J, with 10 bases between. 13 Jbeta primers and 60 Vbeta primers were used for the PCR. The method was immunoSEQ multiplex PCR; TCRdb's version includes in-frame clones alone and lacks a portion of them. The data show 150,000 or so clones, around 67% seen once. The V call is TRBV7-8, the J call TRBJ1-3; maybe TRBD1 (5 bases). Sequenced: PBMCs. The TCR comes from a young woman in good health and CMV-seronegative. In DNA form, the CDR3 reads TGTGCCAGCAAGACAGTCCTCTCTGGAAACACCATATATTTT. Protein: CASKTVLSGNTIYF.